This passage covers 2 T cell receptor beta chains from one sample sequenced in a study of siplizumab effects on memory and regulatory T cells. Clones were read by immunoSEQ multiplex PCR, and TCRdb kept only the in-frame ones, dropping some. The sample yields fewer than 70,000 clones, about 87% seen once. The sample consisted of Tregs sorted from blood. The receptors shown here come from a human donor in good health.

The chain joins TRBV18 to TRBJ2-1; 9 bases agree with TRBD1. Unmatched junction bases numbered 0, after V lost 0 bases and J lost 0 bases. Germline CDR1 KGHSH, CDR2 LQKENI. The CDR3 consists of 16 residues. The CDR3, as DNA: TGTGCCAGCTCACCACCGACAGGGGGCTCCTACAATGAGCAGTTCTTC. Amino acid sequence: CASSPPTGGSYNEQFF.

The chain carries TRBV6-5 and TRBJ2-2, with D unclear. From germline, CDR1 is MNHEY and CDR2 SVGAGI. This CDR3 comprises 12 residues. Trimming pared 6 bases from V and 5 bases from J, leaving 7 bases between. CDR3 sequence reads: CASRLRTGELFF. CDR3 sequence (DNA): TGTGCCAGCAGGCTGAGGACCGGGGAGCTGTTTTTT.